This T cell receptor (beta chain) is from a study of spatial heterogeneity in lung cancer. This clonotype was detected a few times. Specified time point: blood at routine non-recurrence follow-up after resection. Using its own MiXCR run on the 5' RACE reads, TCRdb lists one record per CDR3 protein. The table records about 19,000 distinct CDR3 sequences, approximately 11% of them present only once. In germline, CDR1 is MNHNS, CDR2 SASEGT. V lost 7 bases and J 0 bases, leaving 16 bases between the germline ends. The CDR3 is 16 amino acids. The sample consisted of PBMCs, taken at follow-up. This TCR was recovered from a female donor with early-stage non-small cell lung cancer. The chain uses TRBV6-1 and TRBJ1-3; no definite D call. Written as DNA, the CDR3 is TGTGCCAGCAATCCCGGACGGTTTTCCTCTGGAAACACCATATATTTT. Translation gives CASNPGRFSSGNTIYF.